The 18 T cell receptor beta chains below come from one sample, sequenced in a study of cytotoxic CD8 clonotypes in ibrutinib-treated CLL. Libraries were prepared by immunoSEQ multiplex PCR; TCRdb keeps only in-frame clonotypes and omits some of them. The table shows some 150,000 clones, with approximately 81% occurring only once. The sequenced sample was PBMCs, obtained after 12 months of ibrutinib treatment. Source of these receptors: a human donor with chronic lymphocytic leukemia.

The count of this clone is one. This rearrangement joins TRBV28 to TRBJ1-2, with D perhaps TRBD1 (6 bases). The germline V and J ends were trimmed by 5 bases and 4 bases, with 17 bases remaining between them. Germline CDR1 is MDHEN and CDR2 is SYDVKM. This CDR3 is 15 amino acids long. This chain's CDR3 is CASSPYPQGRYGYTF. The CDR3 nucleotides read TGTGCCAGCAGTCCCTACCCTCAGGGGCGCTATGGCTACACCTTC.

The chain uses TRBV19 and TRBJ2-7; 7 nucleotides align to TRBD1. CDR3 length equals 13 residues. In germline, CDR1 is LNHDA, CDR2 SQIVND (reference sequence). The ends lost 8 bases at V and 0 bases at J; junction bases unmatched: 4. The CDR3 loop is CASGTVSSYEQYF. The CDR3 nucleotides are TGTGCCAGTGGGACAGTTAGCTCCTACGAGCAGTACTTC.

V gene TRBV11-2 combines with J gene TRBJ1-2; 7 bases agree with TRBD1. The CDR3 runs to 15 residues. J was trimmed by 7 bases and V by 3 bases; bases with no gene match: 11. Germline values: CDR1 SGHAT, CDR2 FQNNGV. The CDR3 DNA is TGTGCCAGCAGCTTCCCAACCGACAGGGAAGCTGGCTACACCTTC. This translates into CASSFPTDREAGYTF.

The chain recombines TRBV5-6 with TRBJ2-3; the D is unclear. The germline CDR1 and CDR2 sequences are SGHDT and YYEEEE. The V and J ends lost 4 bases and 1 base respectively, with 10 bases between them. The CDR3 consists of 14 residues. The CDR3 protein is CASSTPVGTDTQYF. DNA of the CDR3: TGTGCCAGCAGCACGCCAGTAGGCACAGATACGCAGTATTTT.

DNA of the CDR3: TGTGCCAGCAGCTTAGGCCCCACCGGGGAGCTGTTTTTT. This gives the protein CASSLGPTGELFF. The chain uses TRBV7-2 and TRBJ2-2, with D unclear. The CDR3 runs 13 residues. Trimming removed 1 base from V and 4 bases from J, with 4 bases in between. CDR1 and CDR2 from the germline V gene are SGHTA and FQGNSA. The variable domain in full, with the rest retrieved from reference TRBV7-2 and TRBJ2-2, is GAGVSQSPSNKVTEKGKDVELRCDPISGHTALYWYRQSLGQGLEFLIYFQGNSAPDKSGLPSDRFSAERTGGSVSTLTIQRTQQEDSAVYLCASSLGPTGELFFGEGSRLTVL.

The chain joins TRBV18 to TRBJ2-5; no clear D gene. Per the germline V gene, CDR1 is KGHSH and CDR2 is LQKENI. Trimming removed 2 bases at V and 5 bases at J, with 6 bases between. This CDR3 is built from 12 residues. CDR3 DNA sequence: TGTGCCAGCTCACCAGAAGGGGAGACCCAGTACTTC. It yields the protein CASSPEGETQYF.

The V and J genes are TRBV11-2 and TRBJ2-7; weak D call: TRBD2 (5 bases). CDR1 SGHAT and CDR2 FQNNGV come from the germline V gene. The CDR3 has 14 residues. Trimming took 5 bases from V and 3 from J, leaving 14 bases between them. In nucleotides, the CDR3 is TGTGCCAGCAGCCGTTTTGCGGGCCTCTACGAGCAGTACTTC. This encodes CASSRFAGLYEQYF.

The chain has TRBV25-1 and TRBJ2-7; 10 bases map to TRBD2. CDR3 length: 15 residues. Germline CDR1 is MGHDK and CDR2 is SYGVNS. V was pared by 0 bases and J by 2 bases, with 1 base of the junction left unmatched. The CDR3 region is CASSEYTSGTYEQYF. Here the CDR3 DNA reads TGTGCCAGCAGTGAATATACTAGCGGGACCTACGAGCAGTACTTC.

The CDR3 DNA is TGTGCCAGCAGCGGGAGGACTAGCGGCAATGAGCAGTTCTTC. It codes for CASSGRTSGNEQFF. The rearrangement links TRBV2 to TRBJ2-1, with 10 positions matching TRBD2. The germline V gene encodes CDR1 SNHLY and CDR2 FYNNEI. The junction had 5 bases not matched to a gene; V was cut back by 6 bases and J by 6 bases. This CDR3 contains 14 residues.

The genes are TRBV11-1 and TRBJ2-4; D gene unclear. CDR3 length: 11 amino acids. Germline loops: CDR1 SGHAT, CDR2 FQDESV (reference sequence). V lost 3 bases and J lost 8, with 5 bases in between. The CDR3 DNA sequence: TGTGCCAGCAGCTTGGGTTACATTCAGTACTTC. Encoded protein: CASSLGYIQYF.

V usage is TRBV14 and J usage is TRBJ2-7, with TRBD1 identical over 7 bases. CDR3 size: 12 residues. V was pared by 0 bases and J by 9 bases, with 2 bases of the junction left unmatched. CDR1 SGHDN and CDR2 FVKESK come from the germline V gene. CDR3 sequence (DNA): TGTGCCAGCAGCCAAGACCAGGGGGTGCAGTACTTC. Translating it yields CASSQDQGVQYF.

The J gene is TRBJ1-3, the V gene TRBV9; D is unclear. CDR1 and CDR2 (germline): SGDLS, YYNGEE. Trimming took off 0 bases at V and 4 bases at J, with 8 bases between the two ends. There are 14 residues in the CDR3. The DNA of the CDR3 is TGTGCCAGCAGCGTAGTGGATACCGGAAACACCATATATTTT. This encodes CASSVVDTGNTIYF.

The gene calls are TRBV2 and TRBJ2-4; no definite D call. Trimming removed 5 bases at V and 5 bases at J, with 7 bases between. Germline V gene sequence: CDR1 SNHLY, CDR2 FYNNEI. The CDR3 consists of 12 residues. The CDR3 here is CASSFRQNIQYF. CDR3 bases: TGTGCCAGCAGTTTTAGACAAAACATTCAGTACTTC. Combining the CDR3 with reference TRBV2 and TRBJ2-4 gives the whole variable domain EPEVTQTPSHQVTQMGQEVILRCVPISNHLYFYWYRQILGQKVEFLVSFYNNEISEKSEIFDDQFSVERPDGSNFTLKIRSTKLEDSAMYFCASSFRQNIQYFGAGTRLSVL.

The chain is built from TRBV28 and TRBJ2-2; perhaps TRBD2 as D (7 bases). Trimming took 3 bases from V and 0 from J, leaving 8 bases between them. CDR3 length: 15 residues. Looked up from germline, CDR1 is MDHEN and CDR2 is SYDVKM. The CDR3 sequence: CASSLGGPNTGELFF. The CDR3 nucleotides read TGTGCCAGCAGTTTGGGGGGGCCGAACACCGGGGAGCTGTTTTTT.

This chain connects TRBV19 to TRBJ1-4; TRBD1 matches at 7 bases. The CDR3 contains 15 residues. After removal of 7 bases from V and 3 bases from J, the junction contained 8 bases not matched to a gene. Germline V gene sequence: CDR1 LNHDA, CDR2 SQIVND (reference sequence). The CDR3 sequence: CASTPSGTANEKLFF. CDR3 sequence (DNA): TGTGCCAGTACCCCGTCCGGGACAGCTAATGAAAAACTGTTTTTT.

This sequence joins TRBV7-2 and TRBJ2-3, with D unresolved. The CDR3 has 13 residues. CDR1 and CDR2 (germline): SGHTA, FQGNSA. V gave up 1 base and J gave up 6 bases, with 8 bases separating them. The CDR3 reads CASSLENMDTQYF. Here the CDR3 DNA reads TGTGCCAGCAGCTTAGAGAATATGGATACGCAGTATTTT.

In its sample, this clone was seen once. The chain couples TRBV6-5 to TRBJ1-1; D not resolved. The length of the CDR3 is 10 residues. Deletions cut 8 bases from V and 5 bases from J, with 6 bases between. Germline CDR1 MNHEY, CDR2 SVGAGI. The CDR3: CASGPTEAFF. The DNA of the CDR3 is TGTGCCAGCGGGCCTACTGAAGCTTTCTTT.

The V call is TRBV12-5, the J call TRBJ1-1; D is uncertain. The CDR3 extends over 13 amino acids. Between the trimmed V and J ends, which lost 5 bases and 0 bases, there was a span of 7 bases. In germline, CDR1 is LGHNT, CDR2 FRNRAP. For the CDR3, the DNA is TGTGCTAGTGGTACGACACTGAACACTGAAGCTTTCTTT. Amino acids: CASGTTLNTEAFF.